These 27 T cell receptor beta chains originate from one sample sequenced in a study of siplizumab effects on memory and regulatory T cells. The protocol was immunoSEQ multiplex PCR, while the TCRdb copy is restricted to in-frame clones and leaves out a portion. Of 50,000 to 55,000 clones listed, more than 85% are singletons. Sequencing was performed on CD8+ T cells sorted from blood. All receptors come from a human donor in good health.

This chain joins TRBV28 and TRBJ2-3; 8 nucleotides align to TRBD2. Germline V gene sequence: CDR1 MDHEN, CDR2 SYDVKM. V shed 3 bases, J shed 1 base, and the junction held 6 bases outside the gene matches. The CDR3 is 16 amino acids. This CDR3 is CASSLGLDLGTDTQYF. In nucleotides, the CDR3 is TGTGCCAGCAGTTTGGGACTAGACCTAGGCACAGATACGCAGTATTTT.

This clone rates as medium-sized. The chain combines TRBV27 with TRBJ2-2, with 11 bases that match TRBD2. Germline V gene data show CDR1 as MNHEY and CDR2 as SMNVEV (reference sequence). The CDR3 is 15 residues long. Germline trimming cut 7 bases from V and 7 bases from J; bases unmatched to any gene: 8. The CDR3 DNA sequence: TGTGCCAGCAAGTGGGGACTAGCGGATCGCGGGGAGCTGTTTTTT. It specifies CASKWGLADRGELFF.

The chain uses TRBV4-1 and TRBJ2-7; 9 bases agree with TRBD2. The germline gives CDR1 MGHRA, CDR2 YSYEKL. The CDR3 contains 16 residues. After removal of 0 bases from V and 6 bases from J, the junction contained 9 bases not matched to a gene. CDR3 amino acids: CASSQDSSGSAGEQYF. The CDR3 DNA reads as TGCGCCAGCAGCCAAGATAGTAGCGGGAGTGCAGGCGAGCAGTACTTC.

Notes on this clone: Its ends do not fully match the called genes, so a read error is possible. The CDR3 coding sequence is TGTGCCAGCAGTCATCAGCGGGAGAGGACCTACGGGCAGTACTTC. Amino acids: CASSHQRERTYGQYF. The chain joins TRBV7-9 to TRBJ2-7, with 8 bases aligning to TRBD2. Germline CDR1 is SEHNR and CDR2 is FQNEAQ (reference sequence). The CDR3 is 15 residues long.

The chain uses TRBV11-2 and TRBJ2-7; TRBD2 aligns across 8 bases. Germline V gene lookup returns CDR1 SGHAT and CDR2 FQNNGV. CDR3 length: 15 amino acids. J lost 6 bases, V lost 0 bases, and 7 bases had no gene match. Written as DNA, the CDR3 is TGTGCCAGCAGCTTAGACGGGAGGGCCTATCTCGAGCAGTACTTC. Translating gives CASSLDGRAYLEQYF.

In this sample, this clone turned up a few times. This sequence joins TRBV4-1 and TRBJ2-7; D uncertain. CDR3 length: 13 residues. V lost 4 bases and J lost 3, with 10 bases in between. Germline CDR1 and CDR2: MGHRA and YSYEKL. The CDR3 region has the DNA TGCGCCAGCAGCCGAGAACACAACTACGAGCAGTACTTC. Protein product: CASSREHNYEQYF.

CDR3 sequence reads: CASDITPPRSNQPQHF. The CDR3 bases are TGTGCCAGCGATATCACACCCCCGAGGAGCAATCAGCCCCAGCATTTT. The V gene is TRBV27, the J gene TRBJ1-5, with D unclear. The CDR3 totals 16 residues. Germline loops: CDR1 MNHEY, CDR2 SMNVEV (reference sequence). Trimming cost V 8 bases and J 1 base, with 18 bases left between them.

V is TRBV27 and J is TRBJ1-4; no firm D call. The V gene's germline CDR1 is MNHEY and CDR2 SMNVEV (reference sequence). Trimming cost V 2 bases and J 0 bases, with 4 bases left between them. The CDR3 length is 14 residues. The CDR3 sequence is CASSLDATNEKLFF. Written as DNA, the CDR3 is TGTGCCAGCAGTTTAGATGCAACTAATGAAAAACTGTTTTTT.

The chain links TRBV5-6 to TRBJ2-1; unclear D gene. V was pared by 2 bases and J by 2 bases, with 2 bases between. There are 12 residues in the CDR3. Germline CDR1 reads SGHDT; CDR2 reads YYEEEE. In nucleotides, the CDR3 is TGTGCCAGCAGCTTCACCTACAATGAGCAGTTCTTC. Protein sequence: CASSFTYNEQFF.

CDR3 DNA: TGTGCCAGCAGCCACCCGAACACTGAAGCTTTCTTT. This sequence encodes CASSHPNTEAFF. This sequence joins TRBV28 and TRBJ1-1; D gene uncertain. This CDR3 spans 12 amino acids. Trimming pared 6 bases from V and 1 base from J, leaving 6 bases between. Germline values: CDR1 MDHEN, CDR2 SYDVKM.

The chain links TRBV7-9 to TRBJ2-2, with a weak D call TRBD2 (5 bases). CDR1 SEHNR and CDR2 FQNEAQ come from the germline V gene (reference sequence). The CDR3 is 16 residues long. V was trimmed by 5 bases and J by 6 bases, leaving 19 bases between them. This CDR3 reads CASSTLVVMEAGELFF. In nucleotides, the CDR3 is TGTGCCAGCAGCACACTGGTTGTGATGGAGGCCGGGGAGCTGTTTTTT.

The V gene is TRBV19, the J gene TRBJ1-1; 9 bases fit TRBD1. Germline V CDR1 and CDR2: LNHDA, SQIVND (reference sequence). The ends lost 5 bases at V and 9 bases at J; junction bases unmatched: 7. This CDR3 region has 13 residues. CDR3: CASSQKGQGKAFF. Written as DNA, the CDR3 is TGTGCCAGTAGTCAAAAGGGACAGGGAAAAGCTTTCTTT. Complete variable domain (other parts from reference TRBV19 and TRBJ1-1): DGGITQSPKYLFRKEGQNVTLSCEQNLNHDAMYWYRQDPGQGLRLIYYSQIVNDFQKGDIAEGYSVSREKKESFPLTVTSAQKNPTAFYLCASSQKGQGKAFFGQGTRLTVV.

V usage is TRBV30 and J usage is TRBJ2-7; D unresolved. Looked up from germline, CDR1 is GTSNPN and CDR2 is SVGIG (reference sequence). There are 13 residues in the CDR3. V lost 2 bases, J lost 0 bases, and 8 bases lay in between. The CDR3 DNA sequence: TGTGCCTGGAGTTTCTTGAGCTCCTACGAGCAGTACTTC. It codes for CAWSFLSSYEQYF.

The rearrangement uses TRBV5-6 and TRBJ2-1, with D possibly matching TRBD1 (5 bases). CDR3 size: 13 residues. CDR1 is SGHDT, CDR2 YYEEEE, per germline. V was cut by 6 bases and J by 9 bases, with 16 bases left in between. DNA of the CDR3: TGTGCCAGCACCCTGGACACGGCCGTTGAGCAGTTCTTC. Translated, it gives CASTLDTAVEQFF.

V usage is TRBV11-2 and J usage is TRBJ2-2; 9 bases fit TRBD1. V was clipped by 1 base and J by 7 bases; unmatched bases: 4. This CDR3 comprises 15 residues. The germline V gene encodes CDR1 SGHAT and CDR2 FQNNGV. The CDR3 region has the DNA TGTGCCAGCAGCTTAGTACAGGGGGCGGTCGGGGAGCTGTTTTTT. This translates into CASSLVQGAVGELFF.

The chain uses TRBV4-1 and TRBJ2-1; TRBD2 matches 7 bases. Trimming cost V 1 base and J 2 bases; bases outside gene matches: 5. CDR1 MGHRA and CDR2 YSYEKL come from the germline V gene. The CDR3 sequence is 16 residues long. CDR3 in DNA: TGCGCCAGCAGCCAAGGGCGGGAGTTCCCCTACAATGAGCAGTTCTTC. Its translation: CASSQGREFPYNEQFF.

The chain recombines TRBV11-3 with TRBJ2-2; D is undetermined. The CDR3 totals 12 residues. Trimming removed 1 base at V and 8 bases at J, with 5 bases between. CDR1 and CDR2 (germline): SGHNT, YENEEA. CDR3 DNA: TGTGCCAGCAGCTTAGTCCGAGGGGAGCTGTTTTTT. Its translation is CASSLVRGELFF.

This clone was recorded only once. This chain links TRBV27 with TRBJ2-7, with a weak D call TRBD1 (6 bases). The CDR3 length is 14 residues. The V end was cut by 4 bases, the J end by 5 bases, with 15 bases between. Germline V CDR1 and CDR2: MNHEY, SMNVEV (reference sequence). The CDR3 DNA sequence: TGTGCCAGCAGTTGGGTGTTCAGGGGCGACGAGCAGTACTTC. Translation: CASSWVFRGDEQYF.

Comments on this clone: At one of its ends the junction is not consistent with the germline gene, which may arise from a read error. The sample contains more than one DNA sequence encoding this CDR3. The chain couples TRBV9 to TRBJ2-1, with TRBD2 as a possible D gene (6 bases). This CDR3 contains 16 residues. CDR1 is SGDLS, CDR2 YYNGEE, per germline. CDR3: CASSVGLNPTYNEQFF. The CDR3 nucleotides are TGCGCCAGCAGCGTGGGACTGAACCCCACCTACAATGAGCAGTTCTTC.

V gene TRBV10-3 combines with J gene TRBJ1-2, with D maybe TRBD1 (6 bases). The V gene's germline CDR1 is ENHRY and CDR2 SYGVKD. The V end lost 0 bases, the J end lost 5 bases, and 13 bases lay between the germline ends. The CDR3 extends over 15 amino acids. This chain's CDR3 is CAISESPGTLYGYTF. The CDR3 DNA reads as TGTGCCATCAGTGAGTCACCCGGGACACTTTATGGCTACACCTTC.

This chain uses TRBV19 with TRBJ1-6; D is unresolved. In germline, CDR1 is LNHDA, CDR2 SQIVND (reference sequence). The CDR3 length is 15 residues. V lost 5 bases and J 4 bases, leaving 12 bases between the germline ends. This CDR3 is CASSLWAHYNSPLHF. The CDR3 nucleotides are TGTGCCAGTAGTTTATGGGCGCATTATAATTCACCCCTCCACTTT.

In its sample, this clone was seen once. J is TRBJ2-7 and V is TRBV19; 9 bases are a match to TRBD2. V lost 7 bases and J lost 2; bases outside the gene matches: 6. Germline V gene sequence: CDR1 LNHDA, CDR2 SQIVND (reference sequence). The CDR3 loop spans 14 amino acids. This CDR3 is CASISTSGPYEQYF. The CDR3 DNA reads TGTGCCAGTATCTCGACTAGCGGACCCTACGAGCAGTACTTC. The full variable domain, its missing parts supplied by reference TRBV19 and TRBJ2-7, is DGGITQSPKYLFRKEGQNVTLSCEQNLNHDAMYWYRQDPGQGLRLIYYSQIVNDFQKGDIAEGYSVSREKKESFPLTVTSAQKNPTAFYLCASISTSGPYEQYFGPGTRLTVT.

The CDR3 DNA reads as TGTGCCAGCAGCGGGGACAGCATGAACACTGAAGCTTTCTTT. It encodes CASSGDSMNTEAFF. The chain joins TRBV4-2 to TRBJ1-1, with 7 bases matching TRBD1. Germline V lookup: CDR1 LGHNA, CDR2 YNFKEQ. The CDR3 loop spans 14 amino acids. V was pared by 5 bases and J by 0 bases, with 3 bases of the junction left unmatched.

This chain connects TRBV7-8 to TRBJ1-2; 9 nucleotides line up with TRBD1. In germline, CDR1 is SGHVS, CDR2 FQNEAQ. This CDR3 contains 14 residues. With 5 bases clipped from V and 12 bases from J, the junction kept 13 bases outside the gene matches. The CDR3 region is CASSPTGTGLFHTF. As DNA, the CDR3 is TGTGCCAGCAGCCCGACCGGGACAGGGCTTTTCCACACCTTC.

The genes are TRBV13 and TRBJ2-3, with TRBD1 matching over 9 bases. Trimming at V came to 6 bases and at J to 4 bases, leaving 5 bases not matched to a gene. The CDR3 is 14 amino acids. Germline CDR1 is PRHDT and CDR2 is FYEKMQ (reference sequence). CDR3 protein: CASRGDRAPDTQYF. For the CDR3, the DNA is TGTGCCAGCAGGGGGGACAGGGCTCCAGATACGCAGTATTTT.

As DNA, the CDR3 is TGTGCCAGCAGCTTAACTTCTAGCGGGAGCAGAAATGAGCAGTTCTTC. It encodes CASSLTSSGSRNEQFF. The chain couples TRBV7-3 to TRBJ2-1; 10 nucleotides match TRBD2. This CDR3 comprises 16 residues. J was trimmed by 7 bases and V by 0 bases; bases with no gene match: 6. The germline V gene encodes CDR1 SGHTA and CDR2 FQGTGA.

The CDR3 region is CASSFGSLTTHQETQYF. The CDR3 bases are TGTGCCAGCAGCTTTGGGTCTCTAACCACGCACCAAGAGACCCAGTACTTC. The chain recombines TRBV5-4 with TRBJ2-5; D call uncertain. V was trimmed by 2 bases and J by 0 bases, leaving 17 bases between them. The CDR3 length is 17 residues. Germline CDR1 reads SGHNT; CDR2 reads YYREEE (reference sequence).